Given below is one T cell receptor beta chain in context. In this sample, this clone turned up a few times. The specificity of this receptor is unknown. No base qualities exist here, and no much larger clone lies one base off it. Trimming removed 5 bases from V and 2 bases from J, leaving 13 bases between the germline ends. Via the germline V gene, CDR1 is SGHAT and CDR2 FQNNGV. The CDR3 has 14 amino acids, counting the end cysteine and phenylalanine. Only the CDR3 region is kept as DNA, spanning 42 bases read in frame from base 1. Receptors were amplified or captured by the immunoSEQ multiplex PCR assay. T cell repertoires were profiled with deep sequencing of rearranged TCR beta loci together with multiparametric flow cytometry. TCRdb holds this immuneACCESS table with in-frame rearrangements only. Some clones are missing; in checked studies, unresolved V genes explain under half, and the rest has no known cause. A total of tens of thousands of clones appear in this sample, about 89% of them only once. The top ten constitute approximately 10% of the sample.

This sample was taken from a study of lymphopenia after photon versus proton radiotherapy (dated by TCRdb to about 2019). In terms of the full investigation: In patients with gastrointestinal tumors who developed high-grade lymphopenia, the study compared the immunological effects of photon radiation therapy with those of proton radiation therapy. The cohort included roughly 20 patients with gastrointestinal tumors who developed lymphopenia after receiving either photon or proton therapy. The goal of the study was to characterize the differences between the two radiation modalities in how they affect the immune system. The paper as a whole reports these results and caveats: During treatment, patients who received proton therapy stayed relatively stable, whereas patients who received photon therapy lost naive T cells and TCR diversity and gained effector/memory populations. Across the cohort, a larger post-nadir drop in TCR diversity was inversely correlated with overall survival time among patients who died. The survival association was assessed only in patients who died, and the authors presented better survival with proton therapy as a possibility rather than a demonstrated result. Once the lymphocyte count had reached its nadir, the repertoires of photon-treated patients showed oligoclonal expansion, particularly of CD8+ Temra cells, and this expansion drove the decline in diversity.

The chain couples TRBV11-2 to TRBJ2-7; the D segment could be TRBD2, given 5 matching bases. Here the sequenced sample was peripheral blood, taken from a patient treated with proton-based radiotherapy. The sequence came from a man older than 75 with esophageal cancer. The sequence in DNA is TGTGCCAGCAGCGCGATATCGCGGGCCTACGAGCAGTACTTC. This codes for CASSAISRAYEQYF.